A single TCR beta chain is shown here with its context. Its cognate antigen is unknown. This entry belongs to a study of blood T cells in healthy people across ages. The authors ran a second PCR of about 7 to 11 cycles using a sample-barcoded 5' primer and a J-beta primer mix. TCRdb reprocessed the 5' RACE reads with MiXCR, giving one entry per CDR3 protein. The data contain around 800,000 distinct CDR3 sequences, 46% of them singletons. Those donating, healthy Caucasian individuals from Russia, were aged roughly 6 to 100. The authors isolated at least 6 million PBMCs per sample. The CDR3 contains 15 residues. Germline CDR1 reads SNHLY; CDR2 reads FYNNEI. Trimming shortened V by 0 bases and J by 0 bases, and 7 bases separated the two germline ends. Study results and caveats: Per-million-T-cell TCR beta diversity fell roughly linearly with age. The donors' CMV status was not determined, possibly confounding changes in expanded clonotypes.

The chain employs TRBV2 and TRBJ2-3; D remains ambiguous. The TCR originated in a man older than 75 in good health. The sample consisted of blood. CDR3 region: CASSEASTSTDTQYF. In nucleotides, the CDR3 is TGTGCCAGCAGTGAAGCGAGTACAAGCACAGATACGCAGTATTTT.